The rows below give T cell receptor beta chains drawn from one sample of a study of blood T cell repertoires in COVID-19. Measured with immunoSEQ multiplex PCR; TCRdb has only the in-frame clones, and not every one. The sample holds about 160,000 clones; under 90% are singletons and the top ten take 15% to 20%. Material for sequencing was peripheral blood. These receptors came from a woman older than 75 with acute or convalescent COVID-19. CDR3s include the opening cysteine and the closing phenylalanine or tryptophan.

>TRBV12-5
CASQTTGGAETQYF
>TRBV13
CASSLGTSGLAAKNIQYF
>TRBV30
CAWKGQVNTEAFF
>TRBV5-1
CASSPGTDTEAFF
>TRBV3-1/TRBV3-2
CASSQSQVLPIYEQYF
>TRBV3-1/TRBV3-2
CASRARTGLDSPLHF
>TRBV18
CASSPGTGGTDTQYF
>TRBV28
CATSGYGETQYF
>TRBV3-1/TRBV3-2
CASSSRTSGPRETQYF
>TRBV10-3
CATLGTGFTEAFF